These T cell receptor beta chains were read from a single sample in a study of cytomegalovirus exposure and HLA in healthy donors. Assay used: immunoSEQ multiplex PCR; TCRdb lists only in-frame clones, some missing. The sample shows around 120,000 clones, about 79% of them seen only once. Sequencing was done on a sample of PBMCs. All receptors come from a man aged 50 to 59 in good health and CMV-seropositive. Both conserved end residues are part of each CDR3. A D gene is named only where the DNA matches it firmly. Some rows mark clone size as missing; the rest say once, few, many or name a class of expanded clone.

clone size,V gene,J gene,D gene,CDR3 DNA,CDR3 protein
.,TRBV20-1,TRBJ2-1,TRBD2,TGCAGTGCCCCGGGACTAGGGATCTTC,CSAPGLGIF
.,TRBV7-8,TRBJ2-2,TRBD2,TGTGCCAGCAGCTCAGCGGGGGGGGCCACCGGGGAGCTGTTTTTT,CASSSAGGATGELFF
.,TRBV13,TRBJ1-1,TRBD1,TGTGCCAGCAGCTTCCAGGGGGCGAACACTGAAGCTTTCTTT,CASSFQGANTEAFF
few,TRBV21-1,TRBJ1-2,.,TGTGCCAGCAGCGCGGGCTGGGAGACCTTC,CASSAGWETF
.,TRBV5-5,TRBJ2-1,TRBD1,TGTGCCAGCAGCCTGGGGACAGGGGTCAATGAGCAGTTCTTC,CASSLGTGVNEQFF
.,TRBV19,TRBJ1-2,.,TGTGCCAGTAGTATAGATCGAGAGATCTCTGGCTACACCTTC,CASSIDREISGYTF
.,TRBV9,TRBJ2-3,.,TGTGCCAGCAGAAGGATAGACTCTCTTGGGACAGATACGCAGTATTTT,CASRRIDSLGTDTQYF
.,TRBV12-5,TRBJ2-7,TRBD2,TGTGCTAGTGGTTTGGTATTGGGACTAGCCCCCTACGAGCAGTACTTC,CASGLVLGLAPYEQYF
.,TRBV5-1,TRBJ2-6,.,TGCGCCAGCAGCTTGGATGGGCCTGGGGCCAACGTCCTGACTTTC,CASSLDGPGANVLTF
.,TRBV6-1,TRBJ1-6,TRBD1,TGTGCCAGCAGTGATAAGAGACAGGGTGCCTACTCCTATAATTCACCCCTCCACTTT,CASSDKRQGAYSYNSPLHF
few,TRBV12-5,TRBJ1-1,TRBD1,TGTGCTAGTGGGCGGACAGGGGCGAGCACTGAAGCTTTCTTT,CASGRTGASTEAFF
.,TRBV5-1,TRBJ1-1,TRBD1,TGCGCCAGCAGCTGGGGTTCCGGGACAGGGACTGAAGCTTTCTTT,CASSWGSGTGTEAFF
.,TRBV30,TRBJ2-1,TRBD2,TGTGCCTGGAGTGAGGGACTAGCGGGAGTTATATTCTTC,CAWSEGLAGVIFF
.,TRBV25-1,TRBJ1-6,TRBD1,TGTGCCAGCAGCAGGCCTGGGACAGGGTATAATTCACCCCTCCACTTT,CASSRPGTGYNSPLHF
few,TRBV5-1,TRBJ2-2,.,TGCGCCAGCAGGCGGGATGGAGGGACCGGGGAGCTGTTTTTT,CASRRDGGTGELFF
few,TRBV7-9,TRBJ2-1,.,TGTGCCAGCAGCTTAATTAACAATGAGCAGTTCTTC,CASSLINNEQFF
.,TRBV5-1,TRBJ2-7,TRBD2,TGCGCCAGCCATCCGGGACTAGCCGCCGCGGACTACGAGCAGTACTTC,CASHPGLAAADYEQYF
.,TRBV6-1,TRBJ1-3,.,TGTGCCAGCACGTTCCAGTTTGGAAACACCATATATTTT,CASTFQFGNTIYF
.,TRBV7-3,TRBJ2-5,TRBD2,TGTGCCAGCAGGCCGACTAGCGGGGCGCAAGAGACCCAGTACTTC,CASRPTSGAQETQYF
.,TRBV5-1,TRBJ1-5,TRBD1,TGCGCCAGCAGCCCCGGGACAGGCAATCAGCCCCAGCATTTT,CASSPGTGNQPQHF
.,TRBV28,TRBJ1-2,TRBD1,TGTGCCAGCAACCAGGGGGGACGCTACACCTTC,CASNQGGRYTF
few,TRBV5-6,TRBJ1-6,TRBD1,TGTGCCAGCAGCTACAGGGGGAATTCACCCCTCCACTTT,CASSYRGNSPLHF
.,TRBV5-4,TRBJ2-7,TRBD2,TGTGCCAGCAGCTTGGCCCGGGGGGGCGAGCAGTACTTC,CASSLARGGEQYF
.,TRBV2,TRBJ2-7,TRBD2,TGTGCCAGCAGGGATAGCGGGAGTAACGAGCAGTACTTC,CASRDSGSNEQYF
.,TRBV29-1,TRBJ2-7,.,TGCAGCGTAAAAATCCGGGAGCAGTACTTC,CSVKIREQYF
.,TRBV2,TRBJ1-4,.,TGTGCCAGCAGGGAGAGGCCTGCAACTAATGAAAAACTGTTTTTT,CASRERPATNEKLFF
.,TRBV28,TRBJ2-7,.,TGTGCCAGCAGCTTATCAGGTTTAACCTCCTACGAGCAGTACTTC,CASSLSGLTSYEQYF
.,TRBV19,TRBJ1-1,TRBD1,TGTGCCAGTAAGGAACAGGGGGCGAGGGGAACTGAAGCTTTCTTT,CASKEQGARGTEAFF
.,TRBV9,TRBJ2-1,TRBD2,TGTGCCAGCAGCCCGCAGAGAGCGGGGGGGCGAAATGAGCAGTTCTTC,CASSPQRAGGRNEQFF
once,TRBV9,TRBJ1-3,.,TGTGCCAGCAGCGTCCGGGGGAGCGGAAACACCATATATTTT,CASSVRGSGNTIYF
.,TRBV4-2,TRBJ1-2,.,TGTGCCAGCAGCCTTACCCGAGGGGGAAACTATGGCTACACCTTC,CASSLTRGGNYGYTF
.,TRBV11-2,TRBJ2-4,TRBD1,TGTGCCAGCAGCTGGAGGCTTCCGGGACAGGGGAACATTCAGTACTTC,CASSWRLPGQGNIQYF
.,TRBV19,TRBJ2-1,TRBD1,TGTGCCAGTTGTCCCCGGGACAGGGCCGATTTCTCCTACAATGAGCAGTTCTTC,CASCPRDRADFSYNEQFF
.,TRBV2,TRBJ1-2,.,TGTGCCAGCATCGTGCAGGTCGTTGACTATGGCTACACCTTC,CASIVQVVDYGYTF
many,TRBV2,TRBJ2-7,.,TGTGCCAGCAGTTGGAGGGTCGAGGACGAGCAGTACTTC,CASSWRVEDEQYF
few,TRBV5-1,TRBJ2-1,.,TGCGCCAGCAGCTTGGGGGCGGGAAGCTCCTACAATGAGCAGTTCTTC,CASSLGAGSSYNEQFF
.,TRBV5-1,TRBJ2-2,TRBD2,TGCGCCAGCCAGATTGAGAGATTTGGACTAGCGGGAGTTGAAACCGGGGAGCTGTTTTTT,CASQIERFGLAGVETGELFF
.,TRBV5-5,TRBJ1-6,TRBD1,TGTGCCAGCAGCACAGAATCAGGGGGCGCGGATTCACCCCTCCACTTT,CASSTESGGADSPLHF
once,TRBV19,TRBJ1-2,TRBD1,TGTGCCAGTAGAACAGGGGGCTATGGCTACACCTTC,CASRTGGYGYTF
.,TRBV19,TRBJ1-4,.,TGTGCCAGTAGTAAAAGCAGGGCGTGGGAAAAACTGTTTTTT,CASSKSRAWEKLFF
.,TRBV9,TRBJ1-4,TRBD1,TGTGCCAGCAGCGTGATGGGACAGATTAATGAAAAACTGTTTTTT,CASSVMGQINEKLFF
few,TRBV6-6,TRBJ1-1,TRBD1,TGTGCCAGCAGTTACTCGCAGGGGGCGATAACTGAAGCTTTCTTT,CASSYSQGAITEAFF
once,TRBV29-1,TRBJ1-2,.,TGCAGCGTTAACCGGGAAGGCACAGGCTACACCTTC,CSVNREGTGYTF
.,TRBV5-1,TRBJ2-2,.,TGCGCCAGCAGCTTGGATACAGGGACGGCCGGGGAGCTGTTTTTT,CASSLDTGTAGELFF
.,TRBV4-1,TRBJ2-1,TRBD2,TGCGCCAGCAGCCGCAGGCCCACTAGCGGGGGTGGGGATGAGCAGTTCTTC,CASSRRPTSGGGDEQFF
.,TRBV5-6,TRBJ2-7,.,TGTGCCAGCAGCTTGCGGGCGGGGGCTTTCCTTTCCTACGAGCAGTACTTC,CASSLRAGAFLSYEQYF
.,TRBV5-6,TRBJ2-7,TRBD2,TGTGCCAGCAGCTTGGGGGGACTAGCGGGAGCGGGCCACGAGCAGTACTTC,CASSLGGLAGAGHEQYF
.,TRBV6-6,TRBJ2-7,.,TGTGCCAGCAGTTTACCGACTAGCTACGAGCAGTACTTC,CASSLPTSYEQYF
.,TRBV7-9,TRBJ2-3,.,TGTGCCAGCAGGAGAGACACAGATACGCAGTATTTT,CASRRDTDTQYF
.,TRBV11-3,TRBJ2-3,.,TGTGCCAGCAGCCCACAGGGCGTTAGCACAGATACGCAGTATTTT,CASSPQGVSTDTQYF
.,TRBV29-1,TRBJ1-2,TRBD1,TGCAGCGTAAGACAGGGGGCTAGCTATGGCTACACCTTC,CSVRQGASYGYTF
.,TRBV4-1,TRBJ2-7,.,TGCGCCAGCAGCCAAGGGGGCCAGCAGTACTTC,CASSQGGQQYF
few,TRBV2,TRBJ1-5,TRBD1,TGTGCCAGCAGGCGACAGGGGGCGGTTCAGCCCCAGCATTTT,CASRRQGAVQPQHF
.,TRBV5-1,TRBJ2-1,TRBD1,TGCGCCAGCAGTTCTATATTTTCCGCAGGGGGCCGTGAGCAGTTCTTC,CASSSIFSAGGREQFF
.,TRBV6-5,TRBJ1-2,.,TGTGCCAGCAGCCGGACAGTAAGCTATGGCTACACCTTC,CASSRTVSYGYTF
few,TRBV19,TRBJ1-4,.,TGTGCCAGTAATCAGGGGAATCCTAGGGGAAGTAATGAAAAACTGTTTTTT,CASNQGNPRGSNEKLFF
.,TRBV28,TRBJ2-7,.,TGTGCCAGCAGTCCCCCCAGGGTCTCCTACGAGCAGTACTTC,CASSPPRVSYEQYF
.,TRBV28,TRBJ1-4,TRBD1,TGTGCCAGCATCCCAGGGGGCGGGACTAATGAAAAACTGTTTTTT,CASIPGGGTNEKLFF
.,TRBV27,TRBJ2-7,.,TGTGCCAGCAGGCCCATTGACAGACAATCCTACGAGCAGTACTTC,CASRPIDRQSYEQYF